The source of this TCR beta chain is a study of T cell repertoires in cytomegalovirus infection. The wider study: Public TCR beta signatures indicated both CMV infection and matching HLA type. General study findings and limits: HLA-C-restricted CMV-specific TCR beta clonotypes were dominant in the ex vivo response.

The CDR3 runs to 15 residues. Germline CDR1 and CDR2: SGHVS and FQNEAQ. The ends were cut back, 5 bases at V and 8 bases at J, with 21 bases in the middle. Using its own MiXCR run on the reads, TCRdb lists one record per CDR3 protein. The profile shows approximately 730,000 distinct CDR3 sequences, 25% to 35% of them singletons. A remark on this clonotype: What it binds is unknown.

V gene TRBV7-8 combines with J gene TRBJ1-2, with D hard to call. The material was cultured CD8+ T cells from PBMCs, obtained from culture after CMV antigen stimulation. The TCR was taken from a human donor in good health (CMV status not recorded). Some clones in this sample may be carry-over from other donors' samples. The CDR3 DNA reads TGTGCCAGCAGCCCCCCTGAGACCCTCTTCATCGGCTACACCTTC. Translation gives CASSPPETLFIGYTF.